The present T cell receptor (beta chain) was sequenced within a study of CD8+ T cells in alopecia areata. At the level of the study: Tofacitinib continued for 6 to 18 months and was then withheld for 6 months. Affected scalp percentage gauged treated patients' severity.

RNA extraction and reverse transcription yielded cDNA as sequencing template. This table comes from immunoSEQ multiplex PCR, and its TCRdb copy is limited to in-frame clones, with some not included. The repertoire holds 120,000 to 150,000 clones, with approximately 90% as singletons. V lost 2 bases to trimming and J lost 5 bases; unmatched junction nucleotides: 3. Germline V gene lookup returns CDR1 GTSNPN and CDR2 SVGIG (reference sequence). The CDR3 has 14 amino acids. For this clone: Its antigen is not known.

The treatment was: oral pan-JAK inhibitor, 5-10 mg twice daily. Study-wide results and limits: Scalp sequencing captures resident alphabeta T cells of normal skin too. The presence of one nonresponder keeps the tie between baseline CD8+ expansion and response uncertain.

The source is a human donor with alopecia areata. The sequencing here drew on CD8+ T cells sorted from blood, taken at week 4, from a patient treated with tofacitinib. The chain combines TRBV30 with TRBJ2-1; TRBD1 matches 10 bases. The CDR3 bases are TGTGCCTGGAGTCTAGGACAGGGGGACAATGAGCAGTTCTTC. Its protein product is CAWSLGQGDNEQFF.